The 27 T cell receptor beta chains given below trace back to one sample, sequenced in a study of high-grade serous ovarian cancer treatment subgroups. The repertoire was sequenced with immunoSEQ multiplex PCR; TCRdb's copy has only in-frame clones and lacks some. The sample carries thousands of clones, 75% to 85% recorded once. The tumor samples were collected prior to definitive surgery or chemotherapy. The sequencing input was tumor tissue. Receptor source: a human donor with high-grade serous ovarian cancer.

This chain connects TRBV19 to TRBJ2-5; 13 bases are a match to TRBD2. Germline V gene sequence: CDR1 LNHDA, CDR2 SQIVND (reference sequence). The CDR3 sequence is 14 residues long. V lost 6 bases, J lost 5 bases, and 3 bases stayed unmatched. DNA for the CDR3: TGTGCCAGTAGCCGACTAGCGGGAGGCGAGACCCAGTACTTC. As protein: CASSRLAGGETQYF.

This clone was observed a few times. In nucleotides, the CDR3 is TGTGCCACCAGCAAACAACGGCCGGGACTAGCTGGGGGGCAGTACTTC. This codes for CATSKQRPGLAGGQYF. This chain uses TRBV15 with TRBJ2-7; 9 bases agree with TRBD2. This CDR3 spans 16 amino acids. Germline V gene data show CDR1 as LNHNV and CDR2 as YYDKDF (reference sequence). Trimming cost V 4 bases and J 9 bases; bases outside gene matches: 16.

This clone was seen only once. The rearrangement links TRBV13 to TRBJ1-1, with 10 positions matching TRBD1. V lost 8 bases, J lost 0 bases, and 3 bases stayed unmatched. The CDR3 covers 14 residues. CDR1 and CDR2 (germline): PRHDT, FYEKMQ (reference sequence). CDR3 residues: CASRTGGMNTEAFF. The CDR3 DNA follows: TGTGCCAGCCGGACAGGGGGGATGAACACTGAAGCTTTCTTT. The variable domain in full, with the rest retrieved from reference TRBV13 and TRBJ1-1, is AAGVIQSPRHLIKEKRETATLKCYPIPRHDTVYWYQQGPGQDPQFLISFYEKMQSDKGSIPDRFSAQQFSDYHSELNMSSLELGDSALYFCASRTGGMNTEAFFGQGTRLTVV.

The chain is built from TRBV29-1 and TRBJ2-3; maybe TRBD2 (6 bases). Trimming stripped 6 bases from V and 3 bases from J, with 16 bases between. CDR1 and CDR2 from the germline V gene are SQVTM and ANQGSEA. This CDR3 is 14 amino acids long. Here the CDR3 reads CSVEGRRGTDTQYF. CDR3 nucleotide sequence: TGCAGCGTCGAGGGGAGACGGGGGACAGATACGCAGTATTTT.

The chain employs TRBV11-3 and TRBJ2-5; a possible D gene is TRBD2 (6 bases). This CDR3 is 14 amino acids long. Germline V gives CDR1 SGHNT, CDR2 YENEEA. Between the trimmed V and J ends, which lost 1 base and 5 bases, there was a span of 11 bases. The CDR3 DNA reads as TGTGCCAGCAGCTTAGGAGGAGGGCGCGAGACCCAGTACTTC. It yields the protein CASSLGGGRETQYF.

There are a few counts of this clone. V usage is TRBV7-2 and J usage is TRBJ2-5; a possible D gene is TRBD1 (6 bases). Germline V CDR1 and CDR2: SGHTA, FQGNSA. The CDR3 length is 14 residues. Trimming removed 4 bases at V and 5 bases at J, with 14 bases between. Here the CDR3 DNA reads TGTGCCAGCAGCTCTAACAGGGTTTCTGAGACCCAGTACTTC. Its protein is CASSSNRVSETQYF.

This rearrangement joins TRBV5-1 to TRBJ2-2, with D possibly TRBD2 on 6 matching bases. The CDR3 is made up of 14 amino acids. Between the trimmed V and J ends, which lost 3 bases and 8 bases, there was a span of 14 bases. Germline V gene data show CDR1 as SGHRS and CDR2 as YFSETQ. The CDR3 here is CASSSYVTRGELFF. For the CDR3, the DNA is TGCGCCAGCAGCTCTTACGTGACTAGAGGGGAGCTGTTTTTT.

The chain joins TRBV27 to TRBJ2-1; D could derive from TRBD1 or TRBD2 (5 bases each). The CDR3 length is 17 residues. Germline V gives CDR1 MNHEY, CDR2 SMNVEV (reference sequence). Trimming pared 5 bases from V and 4 bases from J, leaving 21 bases between. CDR3 nucleotides: TGTGCCAGCAGTCCCCTCCCACGACAGCCGGGATACAATGAGCAGTTCTTC. The encoded protein is CASSPLPRQPGYNEQFF.

This clone was found a few times. The CDR3 loop reads CASTLGAGANVLTF. The CDR3 coding sequence is TGTGCCAGCACCTTAGGGGCCGGGGCCAACGTCCTGACTTTC. The chain uses TRBV6-1 and TRBJ2-6; the D gene is possibly TRBD1 (5 bases). V was clipped by 7 bases and J by 4 bases, with 11 bases between them. The V gene's germline CDR1 is MNHNS and CDR2 SASEGT. There are 14 residues in the CDR3.

V is TRBV7-2 and J is TRBJ2-7, with D perhaps matching TRBD1 or TRBD2 (5 bases each). Trimming pared 1 base from V and 0 bases from J, leaving 13 bases between. This CDR3 is 16 amino acids long. Per germline, CDR1 SGHTA and CDR2 FQGNSA. The CDR3: CASSLVWDPTSYEQYF. The CDR3 coding sequence is TGTGCCAGCAGCTTAGTTTGGGACCCTACCTCCTACGAGCAGTACTTC.

The chain combines TRBV5-4 with TRBJ2-3, with 11 bases identical to TRBD2. This CDR3 spans 18 amino acids. Unmatched junction bases numbered 12, after V lost 3 bases and J lost 3 bases. The germline CDR1 and CDR2 sequences are SGHNT and YYREEE (reference sequence). Here the CDR3 reads CASSSKKIAGGLTDTQYF. Written as DNA, the CDR3 is TGTGCCAGCAGCTCCAAAAAAATAGCGGGAGGGCTAACAGATACGCAGTATTTT.

The chain employs TRBV7-3 and TRBJ2-5; 11 nucleotides line up with TRBD1. Germline V gives CDR1 SGHTA, CDR2 FQGTGA. The CDR3 is 15 residues long. Trimming removed 3 bases from V and 5 bases from J; junction bases left unmatched: 5. The CDR3 protein is CASSLTGQGGETQYF. The CDR3 DNA reads TGTGCCAGCAGCTTGACGGGACAGGGGGGTGAGACCCAGTACTTC.

This clone was detected only once. The chain uses TRBV6-7 and TRBJ2-7; 10 bases match TRBD2. TRBV6-7 is an ORF for which the function is uncertain. The V segment lost 5 bases and the J segment 5 bases; nucleotides outside the gene matches: 12. CDR3 length equals 16 residues. The CDR3 DNA reads TGTGCCAGCAGTCCCCCAAGGCTAGCGGGAGTTGACGAGCAGTACTTC. As protein: CASSPPRLAGVDEQYF.

This clone was seen just once. The rearrangement joins TRBV28 to TRBJ2-1; D gene uncertain. Trimming pared 4 bases from V and 4 bases from J, leaving 8 bases between. CDR3 size: 13 residues. CDR1 and CDR2 from the germline V gene are MDHEN and SYDVKM. This CDR3 reads CASSSTRYNEQFF. The CDR3 DNA reads as TGTGCCAGCAGTTCTACGCGGTACAATGAGCAGTTCTTC.

The chain uses TRBV25-1 and TRBJ2-6; possibly TRBD1 or TRBD2 for D (7 bases each). Germline loops: CDR1 MGHDK, CDR2 SYGVNS. The CDR3 is 18 residues long. V lost 5 bases and J lost 3, with 20 bases in between. Written as DNA, the CDR3 is TGTGCCAGCAGTCCCCAGGGGGGGCGCCCAGGTGGGGCCAACGTCCTGACTTTC. Its protein is CASSPQGGRPGGANVLTF.

The chain couples TRBV28 to TRBJ1-4; D might be TRBD1 (6 bases). Germline V gene sequence: CDR1 MDHEN, CDR2 SYDVKM. CDR3 length equals 15 residues. Trimming shortened V by 6 bases and J by 8 bases, and 19 bases separated the two germline ends. CDR3 DNA: TGTGCCAGCAGATATACAGGGTTTTGGGACGAAAAACTGTTTTTT. This codes for CASRYTGFWDEKLFF.

This clone was detected only a few times. V is TRBV7-9 and J is TRBJ2-7; TRBD1 aligns across 11 bases. This CDR3 region has 16 residues. Germline CDR1 is SEHNR and CDR2 is FQNEAQ (reference sequence). J gave up 7 bases and V 5 bases, and 13 bases lay outside the gene matches. The CDR3 DNA sequence: TGTGCCAGCAGCCTAGACTCTGGACAGGGGGCACGTGAGCAGTACTTC. Amino acids: CASSLDSGQGAREQYF.

The CDR3 sequence: CASSPKVGGEQYF. The CDR3 bases are TGTGCCAGCAGCCCTAAGGTGGGGGGCGAGCAGTACTTC. This rearrangement joins TRBV7-3 to TRBJ2-7; D perhaps matches TRBD2 (6 bases). V lost 5 bases and J 6 bases, leaving 14 bases between the germline ends. Germline V lookup: CDR1 SGHTA, CDR2 FQGTGA. CDR3 length equals 13 residues.

The rearrangement links TRBV7-2 to TRBJ2-6, with a tentative D call TRBD1 (5 bases). The V end lost 6 bases, the J end lost 4 bases, and 13 bases lay between the germline ends. Germline V gives CDR1 SGHTA, CDR2 FQGNSA. There are 15 residues in the CDR3. In DNA form, the CDR3 reads TGTGCCAGCAGACAGCAGGGTTCCGGGGCCAACGTCCTGACTTTC. Translated, it gives CASRQQGSGANVLTF. The whole variable domain, filled in from reference TRBV7-2 and TRBJ2-6, reads GAGVSQSPSNKVTEKGKDVELRCDPISGHTALYWYRQSLGQGLEFLIYFQGNSAPDKSGLPSDRFSAERTGGSVSTLTIQRTQQEDSAVYLCASRQQGSGANVLTFGAGSRLTVL.

By share, this clone ranks as large. The chain carries TRBV9 and TRBJ2-2, with D unresolved. Germline assignment: CDR1 SGDLS and CDR2 YYNGEE. V lost 0 bases to trimming and J lost 7 bases, with 13 bases between them. The CDR3 covers 15 residues. The CDR3 protein is CASSVEGKAGGELFF. The CDR3 DNA follows: TGTGCCAGCAGCGTAGAGGGTAAGGCAGGCGGGGAGCTGTTTTTT.

The chain employs TRBV29-1 and TRBJ1-2; D is unclear. The CDR3 loop spans 12 amino acids. Germline CDR1 and CDR2: SQVTM and ANQGSEA. The germline V and J ends were trimmed by 3 bases and 6 bases, with 11 bases remaining between them. CDR3 coding DNA: TGCAGCGTTGAGATAACGAACGATGGCTACACCTTC. It translates to CSVEITNDGYTF.

J is TRBJ2-7 and V is TRBV27; 7 nucleotides agree with TRBD1. The germline gives CDR1 MNHEY, CDR2 SMNVEV (reference sequence). The CDR3 is 14 residues long. V shed 6 bases, J shed 4 bases, and the junction held 9 bases outside the gene matches. The CDR3 loop is CASRPGQVGYEQYF. The CDR3 DNA reads TGTGCCAGCAGGCCCGGACAGGTTGGGTACGAGCAGTACTTC.

The rearrangement links TRBV7-9 to TRBJ1-3; D not resolved. Germline-derived CDR1 and CDR2 are SEHNR and FQNEAQ (reference sequence). This CDR3 region has 14 residues. Trimming removed 2 bases from V and 1 base from J, with 6 bases in between. The CDR3, as DNA: TGTGCCAGCAGCTTACGGGGATCTGGAAACACCATATATTTT. Amino acid sequence: CASSLRGSGNTIYF. The whole variable domain, filled in from reference TRBV7-9 and TRBJ1-3, reads DTGVSQNPRHKITKRGQNVTFRCDPISEHNRLYWYRQTLGQGPEFLTYFQNEAQLEKSRLLSDRFSAERPKGSFSTLEIQRTEQGDSAMYLCASSLRGSGNTIYFGEGSWLTVV.

The chain uses TRBV19 and TRBJ2-2; 8 bases are shared with TRBD1. The CDR3 spans 15 residues. Germline CDR1 is LNHDA and CDR2 is SQIVND (reference sequence). V lost 5 bases and J lost 2; bases outside the gene matches: 4. The CDR3 DNA reads TGTGCCAGTAGTGTGCAGGGGGCCAACACCGGGGAGCTGTTTTTT. Its translation is CASSVQGANTGELFF.

V and J are TRBV28 and TRBJ2-2; 9 nucleotides agree with TRBD1. Germline assignment: CDR1 MDHEN and CDR2 SYDVKM. Trimming removed 5 bases from V and 4 bases from J; junction bases left unmatched: 8. The CDR3 runs 16 residues. This CDR3 reads CASSLPGQGGTGELFF. CDR3 bases: TGTGCCAGCAGTCTCCCGGGACAGGGAGGCACCGGGGAGCTGTTTTTT. Full variable domain (remainder filled in from reference TRBV28 and TRBJ2-2): DVKVTQSSRYLVKRTGEKVFLECVQDMDHENMFWYRQDPGLGLRLIYFSYDVKMKEKGDIPEGYSVSREKKERFSLILESASTNQTSMYLCASSLPGQGGTGELFFGEGSRLTVL.

The chain recombines TRBV2 with TRBJ2-3; 9 bases line up with TRBD2. Germline V gene sequence: CDR1 SNHLY, CDR2 FYNNEI. The junction had 4 bases not matched to a gene; V was cut back by 6 bases and J by 0 bases. CDR3 length equals 15 residues. The CDR3 is CASRWAGGSTDTQYF. In DNA form, the CDR3 reads TGTGCCAGCAGGTGGGCGGGAGGGAGCACAGATACGCAGTATTTT.

The chain uses TRBV9 and TRBJ2-1; D may be TRBD2 (7 bases). Germline lookup yields CDR1 SGDLS and CDR2 YYNGEE. V lost 0 bases and J lost 4, with 17 bases in between. The CDR3 is 17 amino acids. This CDR3 is CASSVAKGGEGYNEQFF. As DNA, the CDR3 is TGTGCCAGCAGCGTAGCTAAAGGGGGGGAGGGGTACAATGAGCAGTTCTTC.